What follows are 8 T cell receptor beta chains derived from one specimen sequenced in a study of Ad26.COV2.S vaccination and SARS-CoV-2 variants. Treatment indicated: some 20 received Ad26.COV2.S at low or high dose, single or two shots; about 5 received placebo; per-sample allocation not given. Sampling was done on day 63 after the first vaccine or placebo injection. Generated by immunoSEQ multiplex PCR, the TCRdb table keeps only in-frame clones and is missing some. The sample lists some 330,000 clones, around 90% seen once, with approximately 5% in the top ten. Sequenced material: peripheral blood, taken in a trial of Ad26.COV2.S vaccine versus placebo. Every receptor here comes from a person between 18 and 59 years old who received the Ad26.COV2.S COVID-19 vaccine or a placebo.

The CDR3 here is CAWSPGGLDTEAFF. Here the CDR3 DNA reads TGTGCCTGGAGTCCTGGGGGTTTAGACACTGAAGCTTTCTTT. This chain connects TRBV30 to TRBJ1-1; D may be TRBD1 (5 bases). CDR1 is GTSNPN, CDR2 SVGIG, per germline (reference sequence). The CDR3 sequence is 14 residues long. The ends were cut back, 2 bases at V and 3 bases at J, with 13 bases in the middle. The full variable domain, rest sourced from reference TRBV30 and TRBJ1-1, is SQTIHQWPATLVQPVGSPLSLECTVEGTSNPNLYWYRQAAGRGLQLLFYSVGIGQISSEVPQNLSASRPQDRQFILSSKKLLLSDSGFYLCAWSPGGLDTEAFFGQGTRLTVV.

The rearrangement links TRBV7-9 to TRBJ1-1, with D possibly TRBD1 on 5 matching bases. Germline lookup yields CDR1 SEHNR and CDR2 FQNEAQ (reference sequence). The CDR3 runs 17 residues. V was shortened by 5 bases and J by 1 base, with 20 bases between the two germline ends. CDR3 loop: CASSPPQGEYKNTEAFF. The CDR3 DNA reads TGTGCCAGCAGCCCCCCCCAAGGGGAGTACAAGAACACTGAAGCTTTCTTT. The variable domain in full, with the rest retrieved from reference TRBV7-9 and TRBJ1-1, is DTGVSQNPRHKITKRGQNVTFRCDPISEHNRLYWYRQTLGQGPEFLTYFQNEAQLEKSRLLSDRFSAERPKGSFSTLEIQRTEQGDSAMYLCASSPPQGEYKNTEAFFGQGTRLTVV.

V usage is TRBV7-2 and J usage is TRBJ1-3; 7 nucleotides align to TRBD1. Germline V gene lookup returns CDR1 SGHTA and CDR2 FQGNSA. CDR3 size: 15 residues. The J segment lost 4 bases and the V segment lost 5 bases, leaving 8 bases of the junction unmatched. As DNA, the CDR3 is TGTGCCAGCAGCCGCGAGACAGGGTCGGGAAACACCATATATTTT. As protein: CASSRETGSGNTIYF.

In DNA form, the CDR3 reads TGTGCCAGTAGTTACGGGCTAACTAATGAAAAACTGTTTTTT. Translated, it gives CASSYGLTNEKLFF. This chain joins TRBV19 and TRBJ1-4, with unresolved D. Germline CDR1 LNHDA, CDR2 SQIVND (reference sequence). The CDR3 is made up of 14 amino acids. V was clipped by 5 bases and J by 1 base, with 8 bases between them.

The chain carries TRBV9 and TRBJ1-2; TRBD1 matches 8 bases. The CDR3 has 14 residues. V shed 3 bases, J shed 4 bases, and the junction held 5 bases outside the gene matches. Germline CDR1 reads SGDLS; CDR2 reads YYNGEE. This CDR3 reads CASSAEDRVYGYTF. The DNA for the CDR3 is TGTGCCAGCAGCGCGGAGGACAGGGTCTATGGCTACACCTTC.

The V call is TRBV4-1, the J call TRBJ1-1; D not certain. The CDR3 has 17 amino acids. The germline V and J ends were trimmed by 4 bases and 6 bases, with 24 bases remaining between them. Per germline, CDR1 MGHRA and CDR2 YSYEKL. The CDR3 here is CASSLPREGTSASEAFF. CDR3 bases: TGCGCCAGCAGCCTCCCCCGGGAGGGAACGTCCGCCTCTGAAGCTTTCTTT.

The V and J genes are TRBV27 and TRBJ1-3, with 7 bases matching TRBD1. Germline V gives CDR1 MNHEY, CDR2 SMNVEV (reference sequence). V shed 4 bases, J shed 6 bases, and the junction held 6 bases outside the gene matches. The CDR3 is 14 residues long. This CDR3 reads CASSSGQFLNTIYF. The DNA for the CDR3 is TGTGCCAGCAGTTCGGGACAGTTCTTAAACACCATATATTTT.

The CDR3 loop is CASSPQDPLRAYEQYV. CDR3 DNA: TGTGCCAGCAGCCCCCAAGACCCCCTTCGGGCCTACGAGCAGTACGTC. The chain has TRBV7-8 and TRBJ2-7; D gene unclear. V gave up 5 bases and J gave up 2 bases, with 19 bases separating them. This CDR3 contains 16 residues. Germline V gene data show CDR1 as SGHVS and CDR2 as FQNEAQ.